The rows below give T cell receptor beta chains drawn from one sample of a study of PD-1 blockade in mismatch repair-deficient tumors. Repertoires were generated with immunoSEQ multiplex PCR, while TCRdb's copy carries only in-frame clones and drops some. This sample has around 120,000 clones, with about 86% found just once. This specimen consisted of peripheral blood, obtained 44 weeks after starting pembrolizumab. The receptors were gathered from an adult with mismatch repair-deficient cancer. The CDR3 runs from the conserved cysteine through the conserved F or W.

TRBV6-9 | 8 | CASSQLFF
TRBV10-3 | 14 | CAISESAVNQPQHF
TRBV14 | 15 | CASSQSGRSTDTQYF
TRBV27 | 14 | CASSPDRNQETQYF
TRBV14 | 13 | CASSQSSLETQYF
TRBV19 | 15 | CASSPGDRRKTQQYF
TRBV9 | 14 | CASSGDSNTGELFF
TRBV27 | 13 | CASSQGLAGGQYF
TRBV6-5 | 15 | CASSPTTGLGQPQHF
TRBV11-2 | 17 | CASSHFEGYSGANVLTF
TRBV29-1 | 14 | CSVAPRDRSYEQYF
TRBV6-5 | 14 | CASSFSGRANEQFF
TRBV7-9 | 14 | CASSPEGELGTQYF
TRBV7-3 | 17 | CASSYQPGPPPTDTQYF
TRBV6-4 | 15 | CASSGTSGGSNEQFF
TRBV6-5 | 14 | CASRTGANTGELFF
TRBV4-2 | 14 | CASSHGLAVYEQFF
TRBV30 | 14 | CAWTGDRGPETQYF
TRBV4-1 | 15 | CASSQFARGSQPQHF
TRBV5-6 | 16 | CASSPHPGQGSYEQYF
TRBV27 | 16 | CASSFLSGRFYNEQFF
TRBV2 | 14 | CASSSGQNKETQYF
TRBV7-9 | 14 | CASSLATWGYEAFF
TRBV6-1 | 16 | CASSELGLADTGELFF
TRBV21-1 | 15 | CASSKAPRSTDTQYF
TRBV6-5 | 14 | CASSYSFTTGELFF
TRBV9 | 17 | CASSAHTGASGANVLTF
TRBV11-2 | 14 | CASSPGDRGLIGGF
TRBV7-9 | 19 | CASSLVRLADYRMAGELFF
TRBV6-1 | 16 | CASSGTAPGGNQPQHF
TRBV19 | 13 | CASTEGADSEQYF
TRBV6-6 | 16 | CASSYSLTGTGKEQYF
TRBV11-2 | 14 | CASSFGTGWNEQFF
TRBV7-9 | 16 | CASSSGQGVTNEKLFF
TRBV7-3 | 13 | CASSTGLYNEQFF
TRBV4-3 | 15 | CASSQETGGSYEQYF
TRBV7-2 | 15 | CASNLQGFGTDTQYF
TRBV6-6 | 16 | CASSYGGLAGGLEQFF
TRBV11-2 | 14 | CASSPITRAGELFF
TRBV14 | 15 | CASSQDRGTGAGYTF
TRBV18 | 14 | CASSPQGPNQPQHF
TRBV6-5 | 14 | CASRVNQGDYGYTF
TRBV5-4 | 15 | CASSPTSLSYNEQFF
TRBV2 | 13 | CASSITTGYEQYF
TRBV13 | 16 | CASSTKAGAGTGELFF
TRBV7-6 | 15 | CASSLEGEGSYEQYF
TRBV7-8 | 16 | CASSTPQGGSYNEQFF
TRBV19 | 17 | CASSSLSTSGITDTQYF
TRBV4-1 | 16 | CASSQANRGFIDTQYF
TRBV28 | 16 | CASSFSGGSGTGELFF
TRBV11-2 | 15 | CASSQTSVGTGELFF
TRBV4-1 | 14 | CASSQPGPVDEQFF
TRBV6-4 | 16 | CASSEGTSGGTDTQYF
TRBV7-8 | 16 | CASSPHRGLSNQPQHF
TRBV25-1 | 15 | CASSELSSGRDTQYF
TRBV7-9 | 17 | CASSPSRDTRSYNEQFF
TRBV15 | 15 | CATSRGTGSGDTQYF
TRBV7-2 | 12 | CASSQTADTQYF
TRBV2 | 15 | CASSEATRLQDTQYF